This T cell receptor beta chain appears in the sequencing data of a study of vaccination and CD4 T cells after COVID-19. Study information: Post-COVID draws followed diagnosis by a median around 92 days (range 35 to 161).

In its sample, this clonotype is medium-sized. Its antigen is as yet unknown. Cultured CD4+ T cell DNA was sequenced using the Oncomine TCR Beta short-read assay. TCRdb reprocessed the PCR reads with MiXCR, giving one entry per CDR3 protein. The table shows 4,300 or so distinct CDR3 sequences, with around 20% occurring only once. Treatment here: roughly 11-day PBMC culture with coronavirus spike peptide pools or control peptides (ViraFEST assay). Under the ViraFEST approach, antigen-specific T cells were expanded with peptide pools and TCRs subsequently sequenced. V was pared by 5 bases and J by 5 bases, with 9 bases between. CDR1 and CDR2 (germline): SGHDN, FVKESK. This CDR3 region has 12 residues.

The rearrangement links TRBV14 to TRBJ1-1, with a tentative D call TRBD1 (5 bases). The specimen sequenced was CD4+ T cells from blood, cultured in vitro. The sequence derives from a human donor who had recovered from COVID-19. CDR3 loop: CASSGRGTEAFF. CDR3 nucleotide sequence: TGTGCCAGCAGCGGCCGGGGGACTGAAGCTTTCTTT.